One and the same sample provided the 23 T cell receptor beta chains below, sequenced in a study of T cell repertoires in cytomegalovirus infection. TCRdb analysed the reads with MiXCR anew, one entry per CDR3 protein. The data hold 230,000 or so distinct CDR3 sequences, with over 15% observed a single time. Material: CD8+ T cells from PBMCs. The receptors shown here come from a human donor in good health (CMV status not recorded). Some clones in this sample may be carry-over from other donors' samples.

This clonotype was recorded many times. V usage is TRBV7-2 and J usage is TRBJ2-5; 7 bases are shared with TRBD2. The CDR3 has 13 residues. Germline lookup yields CDR1 SGHTA and CDR2 FQGNSA. V gave up 5 bases and J gave up 2 bases; unmatched junction bases: 2. The CDR3 region is CASSLGLQETQYF. The CDR3 DNA sequence: TGTGCCAGCAGCCTGGGACTACAAGAGACCCAGTACTTC.

This clonotype was detected only a few times. This chain links TRBV2 with TRBJ1-1, with no clear D. Germline CDR1 is SNHLY and CDR2 is FYNNEI. The V end was cut by 3 bases, the J end by 3 bases, with 5 bases between. This CDR3 spans 12 amino acids. The CDR3 sequence: CASSDAYTEAFF. Written as DNA, the CDR3 is TGTGCCAGCAGTGATGCGTACACTGAAGCTTTCTTT.

There are many counts of this clonotype. The V gene is TRBV11-1, the J gene TRBJ2-1; 7 nucleotides agree with TRBD1. The CDR3 length is 14 residues. Germline V gene sequence: CDR1 SGHAT, CDR2 FQDESV (reference sequence). The V and J ends lost 5 bases and 7 bases, in that order; junction bases with no gene match: 8. CDR3 sequence (DNA): TGTGCCAGCAGCCGGACAGGTAATATGAATGAGCAGTTCTTC. Its translation is CASSRTGNMNEQFF. Together with reference TRBV11-1 and TRBJ2-1, the CDR3 gives the full variable domain: EAEVAQSPRYKITEKSQAVAFWCDPISGHATLYWYRQILGQGPELLVQFQDESVVDDSQLPKDRFSAERLKGVDSTLKIQPAELGDSAMYLCASSRTGNMNEQFFGPGTRLTVL.

This clonotype was counted between two and nine times. The chain has TRBV5-6 and TRBJ1-5; tentative D call: TRBD1 (5 bases). Germline V gene data show CDR1 as SGHDT and CDR2 as YYEEEE. V was pared by 0 bases and J by 7 bases, with 14 bases between. There are 15 residues in the CDR3. In DNA, the CDR3 is TGTGCCAGCAGCTTGGAGGGGTATAGCGACCAGCCCCAGCATTTT. Translation gives CASSLEGYSDQPQHF.

This chain connects TRBV6-1 to TRBJ1-4; possible D gene TRBD1, 5 bases. From germline, CDR1 is MNHNS and CDR2 SASEGT. V gave up 5 bases and J gave up 0 bases, with 13 bases separating them. The CDR3 covers 16 residues. CDR3 in DNA: TGTGCCAGCAGTCGGGGGACGGTTGCAACTAATGAAAAACTGTTTTTT. Translating it yields CASSRGTVATNEKLFF.

V is TRBV20-1 and J is TRBJ2-7; 10 bases agree with TRBD1. The V gene's germline CDR1 is DFQATT and CDR2 SNEGSKA (reference sequence). The CDR3 length is 16 residues. Trimming took 1 base from V and 6 from J; bases not matched to a gene: 12. CDR3: CSARAFGTGEILEQYF. Here the CDR3 DNA reads TGCAGTGCTAGAGCTTTCGGGACAGGGGAAATCCTCGAGCAGTACTTC.

The chain employs TRBV28 and TRBJ2-3; D might be TRBD2 (7 bases). Germline CDR1 reads MDHEN; CDR2 reads SYDVKM. V was trimmed by 5 bases and J by 5 bases, leaving 17 bases between them. CDR3 length: 15 amino acids. This CDR3 is CASSASGGAEDTQYF. The CDR3 DNA is TGTGCCAGCAGTGCTAGTGGGGGGGCCGAAGATACGCAGTATTTT.

In its sample, this clonotype was seen many times. This chain joins TRBV14 and TRBJ1-1; 7 nucleotides agree with TRBD1. The V gene end was trimmed by 0 bases and the J gene end by 4 bases; junction bases not matched to a gene: 8. CDR3 size: 16 residues. From germline, CDR1 is SGHDN and CDR2 FVKESK. The CDR3 region is CASSQDRGTAGTEAFF. In DNA, the CDR3 is TGTGCCAGCAGCCAAGATCGGGGGACAGCGGGCACTGAAGCTTTCTTT.

In this sample, this clonotype turned up a few times. This chain's CDR3 is CASSEAGDWVAYEQYF. The CDR3 bases are TGTGCCAGCAGTGAAGCGGGGGATTGGGTGGCCTACGAGCAGTACTTC. The chain couples TRBV2 to TRBJ2-7; the D gene could be TRBD1 or TRBD2 (5 bases each). CDR1 is SNHLY and CDR2 is FYNNEI in the germline V gene. V lost 0 bases to trimming and J lost 2 bases, with 14 bases between them. The CDR3 runs 16 residues.

V usage is TRBV27 and J usage is TRBJ1-2; no definite D call. This CDR3 is built from 15 residues. Germline lookup yields CDR1 MNHEY and CDR2 SMNVEV (reference sequence). Trimming removed 0 bases at V and 2 bases at J, with 10 bases between. The CDR3: CASSLSVGRNYGYTF. The CDR3 coding sequence is TGTGCCAGCAGTTTATCGGTGGGCAGAAACTATGGCTACACCTTC.

There are many counts of this clonotype. J is TRBJ1-1 and V is TRBV11-2, with 7 bases matching TRBD1. CDR3 length equals 14 residues. J lost 5 bases, V lost 6 bases, and 9 bases had no gene match. Germline CDR1 and CDR2: SGHAT and FQNNGV. CDR3 nucleotides: TGTGCCAGCAGTTCGAACAGGGGATGGACTGAAGCTTTCTTT. Amino acid sequence: CASSSNRGWTEAFF.

The V gene is TRBV19, the J gene TRBJ1-1; D is perhaps TRBD1 (5 bases). Germline V lookup: CDR1 LNHDA, CDR2 SQIVND (reference sequence). Trimming took off 7 bases at V and 7 bases at J, with 19 bases between the two ends. This CDR3 is built from 14 residues. The chain's CDR3 is CASIDATDRLEAFF. The CDR3 DNA is TGTGCCAGTATCGACGCAACCGACAGACTTGAAGCTTTCTTT.

This clonotype occurred once. Just one base apart from a much larger clone, this may be a read error. The chain employs TRBV7-9 and TRBJ1-1; TRBD1 might be the D (5 bases). The CDR3 consists of 15 residues. Trimming took 4 bases from V and 11 from J, leaving 23 bases between them. CDR1 is SEHNR, CDR2 FQNEAQ, per germline (reference sequence). CDR3 amino acids: CASSSLSEQALEAFF. The CDR3 bases are TGTGCCAGCAGCTCGCTCTCCGAACAGGCACTTGAGGCTTTCTTT.

This chain joins TRBV4-3 and TRBJ1-1; D remains unclear. The V end was cut by 0 bases, the J end by 2 bases, with 10 bases between. CDR3 length equals 15 residues. The V gene's germline CDR1 is LGHNA and CDR2 YSLEER. Here the CDR3 DNA reads TGCGCCAGCAGCCAAGACTGGGTCTCAAACACTGAAGCTTTCTTT. Protein product: CASSQDWVSNTEAFF.

This clonotype has only a few counts. V and J are TRBV10-3 and TRBJ2-3, with D possibly TRBD1 on 6 matching bases. Germline CDR1 ENHRY, CDR2 SYGVKD. The V end lost 0 bases, the J end lost 6 bases, and 16 bases lay between the germline ends. This CDR3 contains 16 residues. CDR3 bases: TGTGCCATCAGTGAGTCGTGGCAGGGGTTATTTGATACGCAGTATTTT. Its protein is CAISESWQGLFDTQYF.

The chain uses TRBV29-1 and TRBJ2-7; the D is unclear. V lost 5 bases, J lost 3 bases, and 11 bases lay in between. Germline V gene lookup returns CDR1 SQVTM and CDR2 ANQGSEA. The CDR3 runs to 12 residues. CDR3 loop: CSVKGQNYEQYF. DNA for the CDR3: TGCAGCGTTAAAGGGCAGAACTACGAGCAGTACTTC.

This sequence joins TRBV25-1 and TRBJ1-1; the D gene is possibly TRBD1 (5 bases). The CDR3 spans 15 residues. The germline V gene encodes CDR1 MGHDK and CDR2 SYGVNS. Trimming took 5 bases from V and 0 from J, leaving 13 bases between them. The CDR3 region is CASSSPWDLNTEAFF. Here the CDR3 DNA reads TGTGCCAGCAGTTCGCCGTGGGACCTGAACACTGAAGCTTTCTTT.

This clonotype was observed at least ten times. The chain links TRBV19 to TRBJ1-1; TRBD1 is a possible D gene (5 bases). With 6 bases removed from V and 3 bases from J, the gap between germline ends came to 17 bases. Germline-derived CDR1 and CDR2 are LNHDA and SQIVND (reference sequence). CDR3 length: 15 amino acids. CDR3 region: CASSLLGRGDTEAFF. The CDR3 bases are TGTGCCAGTAGCCTTTTGGGACGGGGGGACACTGAAGCTTTCTTT.

This sequence joins TRBV7-6 and TRBJ2-3; TRBD2 matches at 7 bases. Unmatched junction bases numbered 8, after V lost 4 bases and J lost 1 base. This CDR3 contains 16 residues. CDR1 and CDR2 from the germline V gene are SGHVS and FNYEAQ. The CDR3 is CASSSHRAGGTDTQYF. The CDR3 DNA is TGTGCCAGCAGCTCCCATCGGGCGGGGGGCACAGATACGCAGTATTTT.

The table lists this clonotype with a few counts. The chain employs TRBV28 and TRBJ1-5, with TRBD1 identical over 11 bases. Trimming removed 3 bases from V and 6 bases from J; junction bases left unmatched: 1. The germline gives CDR1 MDHEN, CDR2 SYDVKM. This CDR3 is 14 amino acids long. CDR3 nucleotides: TGTGCCAGCAGTTTTGGGACAGGGGGTCAGCCCCAGCATTTT. As protein: CASSFGTGGQPQHF. The whole variable domain, remainder taken from reference TRBV28 and TRBJ1-5, is DVKVTQSSRYLVKRTGEKVFLECVQDMDHENMFWYRQDPGLGLRLIYFSYDVKMKEKGDIPEGYSVSREKKERFSLILESASTNQTSMYLCASSFGTGGQPQHFGDGTRLSIL.

The V and J genes are TRBV7-9 and TRBJ2-5, with 8 bases identical to TRBD1. CDR1 is SEHNR and CDR2 is FQNEAQ in the germline V gene (reference sequence). Germline trimming cut 5 bases from V and 3 bases from J; bases unmatched to any gene: 5. The CDR3 spans 14 residues. CDR3 bases: TGTGCCAGCAGCAAACCGGGACAGGAAGAGACCCAGTACTTC. Translation: CASSKPGQEETQYF.

This clonotype appeared many times. V is TRBV7-6 and J is TRBJ1-1; possibly TRBD1 for D (6 bases). Trimming cost V 0 bases and J 5 bases, with 19 bases left between them. The germline V gene has CDR1 SGHVS and CDR2 FNYEAQ. This CDR3 region has 17 residues. CDR3 region: CASSLATPFGGYTEAFF. The DNA of the CDR3 is TGTGCCAGCAGCTTAGCCACGCCGTTTGGGGGCTATACTGAAGCTTTCTTT.

This clonotype has more than one count but fewer than ten. The chain has TRBV28 and TRBJ2-1, with 10 bases identical to TRBD1. This CDR3 has 15 residues. Germline-derived CDR1 and CDR2 are MDHEN and SYDVKM. V lost 7 bases to trimming and J lost 7 bases; unmatched junction nucleotides: 10. CDR3 coding DNA: TGTGCCAGCACTCTAGGGACAGGGGCGTTGAATGAGCAGTTCTTC. Its protein is CASTLGTGALNEQFF.